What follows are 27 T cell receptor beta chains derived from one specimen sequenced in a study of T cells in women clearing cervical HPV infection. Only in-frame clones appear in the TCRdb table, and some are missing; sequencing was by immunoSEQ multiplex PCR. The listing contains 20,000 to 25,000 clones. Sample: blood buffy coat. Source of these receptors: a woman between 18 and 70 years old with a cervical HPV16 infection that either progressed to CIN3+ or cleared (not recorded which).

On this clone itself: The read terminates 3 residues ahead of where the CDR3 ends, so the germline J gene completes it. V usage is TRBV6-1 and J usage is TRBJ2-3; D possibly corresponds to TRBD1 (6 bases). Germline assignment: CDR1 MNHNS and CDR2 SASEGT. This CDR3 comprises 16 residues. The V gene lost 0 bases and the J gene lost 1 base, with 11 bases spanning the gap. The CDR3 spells CASSEALGAGTDTQYF. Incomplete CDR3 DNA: TGTGCCAGCAGTGAAGCGTTGGGGGCAGGCACAGATACG.

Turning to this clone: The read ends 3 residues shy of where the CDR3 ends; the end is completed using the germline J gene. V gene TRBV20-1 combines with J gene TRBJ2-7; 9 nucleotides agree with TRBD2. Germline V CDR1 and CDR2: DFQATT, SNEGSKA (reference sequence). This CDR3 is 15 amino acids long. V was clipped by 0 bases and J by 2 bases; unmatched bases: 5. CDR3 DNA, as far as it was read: TGCAGTGCTAGAGATCTGGCGGGAGGGCCCTACGAG. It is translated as CSARDLAGGPYE. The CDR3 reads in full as CSARDLAGGPYEQYF.

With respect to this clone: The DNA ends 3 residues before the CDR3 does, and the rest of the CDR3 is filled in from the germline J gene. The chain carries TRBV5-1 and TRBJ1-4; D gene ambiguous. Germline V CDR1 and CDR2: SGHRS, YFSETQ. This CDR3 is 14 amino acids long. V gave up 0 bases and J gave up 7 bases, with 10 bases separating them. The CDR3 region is CASSLGGSIEKLFF. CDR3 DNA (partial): TGCGCCAGCAGCTTGGGTGGCTCGATTGAAAAA. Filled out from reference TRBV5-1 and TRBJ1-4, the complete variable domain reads KAGVTQTPRYLIKTRGQQVTLSCSPISGHRSVSWYQQTPGQGLQFLFEYFSETQRNKGNFPGRFSGRQFSNSRSEMNVSTLELGDSALYLCASSLGGSIEKLFFGSGTQLSVL.

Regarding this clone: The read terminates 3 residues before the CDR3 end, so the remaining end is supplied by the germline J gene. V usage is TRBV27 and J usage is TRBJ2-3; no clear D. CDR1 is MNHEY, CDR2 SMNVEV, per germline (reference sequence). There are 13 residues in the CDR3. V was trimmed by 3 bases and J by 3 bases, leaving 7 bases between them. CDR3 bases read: TGTGCCAGCAGTTTGGGCACTACAGATACG. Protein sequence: CASSLGTTDT. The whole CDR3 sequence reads CASSLGTTDTQYF.

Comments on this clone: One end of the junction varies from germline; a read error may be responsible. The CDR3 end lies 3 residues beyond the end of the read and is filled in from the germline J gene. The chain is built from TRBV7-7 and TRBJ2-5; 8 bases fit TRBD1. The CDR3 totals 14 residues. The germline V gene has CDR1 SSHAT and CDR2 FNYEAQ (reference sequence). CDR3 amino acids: CASSVGTGQETQYF. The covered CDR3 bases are TGTGCTAGCAGCGTCGGGACAGGACAAGAGACC.

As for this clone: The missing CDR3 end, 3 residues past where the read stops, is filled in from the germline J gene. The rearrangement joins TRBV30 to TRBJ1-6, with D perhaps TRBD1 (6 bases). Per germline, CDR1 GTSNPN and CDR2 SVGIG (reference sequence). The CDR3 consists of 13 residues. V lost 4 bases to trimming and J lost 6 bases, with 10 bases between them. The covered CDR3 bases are TGTGCCTGGAAGGCAGGGGTTAATTCACCC. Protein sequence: CAWKAGVNSP. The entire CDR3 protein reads CAWKAGVNSPLHF.

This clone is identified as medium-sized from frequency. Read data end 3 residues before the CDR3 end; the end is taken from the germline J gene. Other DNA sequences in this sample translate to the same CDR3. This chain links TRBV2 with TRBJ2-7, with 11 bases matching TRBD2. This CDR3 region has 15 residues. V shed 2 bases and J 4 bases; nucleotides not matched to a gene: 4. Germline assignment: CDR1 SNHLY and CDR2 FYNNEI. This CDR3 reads CASSETSGSSYEQYF. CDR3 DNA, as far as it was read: TGTGCCAGCAGTGAAACTAGCGGGAGTTCGTACGAG.

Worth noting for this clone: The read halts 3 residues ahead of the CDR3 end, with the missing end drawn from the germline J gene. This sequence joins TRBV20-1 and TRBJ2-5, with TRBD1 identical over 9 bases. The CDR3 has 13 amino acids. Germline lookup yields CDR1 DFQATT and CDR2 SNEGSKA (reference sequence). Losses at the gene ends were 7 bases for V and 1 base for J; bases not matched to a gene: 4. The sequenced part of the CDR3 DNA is TGCAGTGTTGGGACAGGGATCCAAGAGACC. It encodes CSVGTGIQET. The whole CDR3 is CSVGTGIQETQYF.

CDR3: CASSGDRANTGELFF. The sequenced part of the CDR3 DNA is TGTGCCAGTAGTGGAGACAGGGCGAACACCGGGGAG. V usage is TRBV19 and J usage is TRBJ2-2; 7 positions agree with TRBD1. The read halts 3 residues ahead of the CDR3 end, with the missing end drawn from the germline J gene. With 5 bases clipped from V and 0 bases from J, the junction kept 3 bases outside the gene matches. CDR1 LNHDA and CDR2 SQIVND come from the germline V gene (reference sequence). The CDR3 runs 15 residues.

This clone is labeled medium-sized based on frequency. The sequenced CDR3 bases are TGTGCCAGTAGTATCCCAGCGGGAGAGGGCACAGATACG. Translated, it gives CASSIPAGEGTDT. The whole CDR3 is CASSIPAGEGTDTQYF. The rearrangement uses TRBV19 and TRBJ2-3, with 8 positions matching TRBD2. The read halts 3 residues ahead of the CDR3 end, with the missing end drawn from the germline J gene. CDR3 length: 16 residues. CDR1 is LNHDA, CDR2 SQIVND, per germline (reference sequence). Trimming removed 3 bases from V and 1 base from J; junction bases left unmatched: 6. Using reference TRBV19 and TRBJ2-3 for the parts outside the CDR3, the full variable domain is DGGITQSPKYLFRKEGQNVTLSCEQNLNHDAMYWYRQDPGQGLRLIYYSQIVNDFQKGDIAEGYSVSREKKESFPLTVTSAQKNPTAFYLCASSIPAGEGTDTQYFGPGTRLTVL.

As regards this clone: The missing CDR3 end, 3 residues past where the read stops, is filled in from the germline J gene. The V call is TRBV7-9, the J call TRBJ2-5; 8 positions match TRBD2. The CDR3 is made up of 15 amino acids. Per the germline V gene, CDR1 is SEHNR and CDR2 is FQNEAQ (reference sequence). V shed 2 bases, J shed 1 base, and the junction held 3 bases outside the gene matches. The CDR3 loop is CASSLLAGGQETQYF. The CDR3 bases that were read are TGTGCCAGCAGCTTACTAGCGGGTGGCCAAGAGACC.

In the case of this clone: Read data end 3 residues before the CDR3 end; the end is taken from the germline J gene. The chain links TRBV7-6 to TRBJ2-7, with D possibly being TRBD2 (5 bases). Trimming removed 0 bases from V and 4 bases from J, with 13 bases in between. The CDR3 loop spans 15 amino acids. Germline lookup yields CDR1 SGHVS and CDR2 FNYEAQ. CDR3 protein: CASSLAGGPKYEQYF. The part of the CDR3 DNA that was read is TGTGCCAGCAGCTTAGCTGGCGGGCCTAAGTACGAG.

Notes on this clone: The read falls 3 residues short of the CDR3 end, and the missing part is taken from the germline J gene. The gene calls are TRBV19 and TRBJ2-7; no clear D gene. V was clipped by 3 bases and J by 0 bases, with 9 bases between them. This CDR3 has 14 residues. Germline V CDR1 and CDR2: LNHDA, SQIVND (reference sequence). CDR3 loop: CASSIRVSSYEQYF. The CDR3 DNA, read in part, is TGTGCCAGTAGTATTCGGGTAAGCTCCTACGAG.

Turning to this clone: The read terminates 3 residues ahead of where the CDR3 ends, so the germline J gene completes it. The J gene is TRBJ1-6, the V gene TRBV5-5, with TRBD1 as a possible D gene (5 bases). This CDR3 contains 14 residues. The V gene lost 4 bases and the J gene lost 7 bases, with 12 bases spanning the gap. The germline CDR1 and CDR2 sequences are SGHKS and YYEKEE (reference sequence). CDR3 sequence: CASSEPGLNSPLHF. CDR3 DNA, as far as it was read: TGTGCCAGCAGCGAACCGGGACTGAATTCACCC.

CDR3 residues: CASSFGTSGRANTGELFF. The sequenced CDR3 bases are TGTGCCAGTAGTTTCGGGACTAGCGGGAGGGCGAACACCGGGGAG. The J gene is TRBJ2-2, the V gene TRBV19; 16 positions agree with TRBD2. The CDR3 extends 3 residues past the end of the read, so its final part is completed from the germline J gene. V lost 5 bases to trimming and J lost 0 bases; unmatched junction nucleotides: 3. There are 18 residues in the CDR3. CDR1 and CDR2 (germline): LNHDA, SQIVND (reference sequence).

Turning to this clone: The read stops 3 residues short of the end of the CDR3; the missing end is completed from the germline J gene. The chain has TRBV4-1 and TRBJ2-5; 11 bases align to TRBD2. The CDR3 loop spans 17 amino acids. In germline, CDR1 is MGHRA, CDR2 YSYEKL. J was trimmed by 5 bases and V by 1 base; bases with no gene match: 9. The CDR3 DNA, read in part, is TGCGCCAGCAGCCAAGTCCCCTTAGCGGGAGGGGGGGAGACC. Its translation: CASSQVPLAGGGET. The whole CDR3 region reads CASSQVPLAGGGETQYF.

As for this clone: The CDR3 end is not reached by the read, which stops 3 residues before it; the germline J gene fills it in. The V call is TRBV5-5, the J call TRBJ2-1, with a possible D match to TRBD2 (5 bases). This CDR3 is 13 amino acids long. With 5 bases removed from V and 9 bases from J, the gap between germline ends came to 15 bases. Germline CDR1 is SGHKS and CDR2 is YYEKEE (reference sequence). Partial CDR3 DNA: TGTGCCAGCAGTACGGTTAGCGATACTGAG. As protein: CASSTVSDTE. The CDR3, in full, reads CASSTVSDTEQFF.

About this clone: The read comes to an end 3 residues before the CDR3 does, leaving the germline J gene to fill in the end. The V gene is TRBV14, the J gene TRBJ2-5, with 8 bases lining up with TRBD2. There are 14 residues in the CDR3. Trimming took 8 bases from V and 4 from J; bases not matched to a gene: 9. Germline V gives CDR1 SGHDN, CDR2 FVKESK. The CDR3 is CASDGGGLRETQYF. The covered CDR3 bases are TGTGCCAGCGACGGCGGGGGGTTGCGAGAGACC.

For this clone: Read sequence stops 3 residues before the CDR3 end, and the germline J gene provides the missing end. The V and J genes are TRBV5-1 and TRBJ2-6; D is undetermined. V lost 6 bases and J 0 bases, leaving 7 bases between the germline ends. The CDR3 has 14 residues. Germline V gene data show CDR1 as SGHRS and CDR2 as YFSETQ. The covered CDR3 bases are TGCGCCAGCAATCGAGGCTCTGGGGCCAACGTC. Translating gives CASNRGSGANV. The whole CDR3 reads CASNRGSGANVLTF.

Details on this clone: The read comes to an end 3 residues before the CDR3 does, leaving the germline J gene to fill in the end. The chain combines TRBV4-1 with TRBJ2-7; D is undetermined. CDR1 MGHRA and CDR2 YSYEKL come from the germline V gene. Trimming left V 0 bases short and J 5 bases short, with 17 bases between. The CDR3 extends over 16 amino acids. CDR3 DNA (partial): TGCGCCAGCAGCCAAGAATCCCCCCGAGTTGAGGACGAG. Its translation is CASSQESPRVEDE. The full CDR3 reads CASSQESPRVEDEQYF.

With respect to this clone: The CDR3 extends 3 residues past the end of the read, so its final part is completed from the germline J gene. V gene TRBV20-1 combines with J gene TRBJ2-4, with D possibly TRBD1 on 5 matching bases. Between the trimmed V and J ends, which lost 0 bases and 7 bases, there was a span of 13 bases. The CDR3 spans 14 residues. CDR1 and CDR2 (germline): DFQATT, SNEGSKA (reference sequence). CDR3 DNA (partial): TGCAGTGCTAGAGATATGACAGCCGGGAACATT. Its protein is CSARDMTAGNI. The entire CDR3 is CSARDMTAGNIQYF.

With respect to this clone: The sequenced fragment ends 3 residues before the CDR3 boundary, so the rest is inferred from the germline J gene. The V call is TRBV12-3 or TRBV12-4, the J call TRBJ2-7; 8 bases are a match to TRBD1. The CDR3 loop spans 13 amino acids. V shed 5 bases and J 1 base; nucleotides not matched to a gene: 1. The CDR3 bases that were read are TGTGCCAGCAGTGGGGACAGGTCCTACGAG. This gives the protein CASSGDRSYE. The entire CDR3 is CASSGDRSYEQYF.

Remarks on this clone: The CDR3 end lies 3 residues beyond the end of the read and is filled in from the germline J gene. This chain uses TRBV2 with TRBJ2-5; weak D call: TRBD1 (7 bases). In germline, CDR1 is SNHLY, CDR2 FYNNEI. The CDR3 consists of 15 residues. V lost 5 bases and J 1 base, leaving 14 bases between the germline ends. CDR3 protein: CASSHDREVQETQYF. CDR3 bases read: TGTGCCAGCAGTCACGACAGGGAGGTCCAAGAGACC.

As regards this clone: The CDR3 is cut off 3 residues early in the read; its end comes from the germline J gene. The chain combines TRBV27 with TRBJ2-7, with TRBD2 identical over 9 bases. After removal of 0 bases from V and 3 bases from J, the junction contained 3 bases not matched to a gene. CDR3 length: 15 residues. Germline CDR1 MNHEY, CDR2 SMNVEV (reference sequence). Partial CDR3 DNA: TGTGCCAGCAGTTTATCGCCTAGCGGGAACTACGAG. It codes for CASSLSPSGNYE. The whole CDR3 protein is CASSLSPSGNYEQYF.

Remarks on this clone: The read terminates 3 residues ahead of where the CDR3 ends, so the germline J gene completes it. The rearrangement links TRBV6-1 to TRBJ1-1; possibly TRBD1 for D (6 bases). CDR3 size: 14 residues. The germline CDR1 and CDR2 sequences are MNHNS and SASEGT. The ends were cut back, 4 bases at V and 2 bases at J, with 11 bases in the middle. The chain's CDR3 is CASSAIRGNTEAFF. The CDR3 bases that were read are TGTGCCAGCAGTGCCATCAGGGGCAACACTGAA.

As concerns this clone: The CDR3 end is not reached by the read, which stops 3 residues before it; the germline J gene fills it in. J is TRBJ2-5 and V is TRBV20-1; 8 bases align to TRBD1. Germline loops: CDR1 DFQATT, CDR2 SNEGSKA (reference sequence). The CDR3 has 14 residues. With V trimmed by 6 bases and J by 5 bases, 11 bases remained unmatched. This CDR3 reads CSAHSTGGRETQYF. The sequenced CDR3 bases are TGCAGTGCGCATTCCACAGGGGGTCGGGAGACC.

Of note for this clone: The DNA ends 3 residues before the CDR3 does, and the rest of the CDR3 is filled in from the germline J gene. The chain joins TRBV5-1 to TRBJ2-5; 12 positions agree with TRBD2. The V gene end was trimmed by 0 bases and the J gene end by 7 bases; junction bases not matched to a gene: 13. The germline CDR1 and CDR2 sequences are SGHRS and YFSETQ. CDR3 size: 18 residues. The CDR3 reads CASSLGPSTSGSRGTQYF. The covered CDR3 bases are TGCGCCAGCAGCTTGGGCCCGTCGACTAGCGGGAGTCGGGGGACC.